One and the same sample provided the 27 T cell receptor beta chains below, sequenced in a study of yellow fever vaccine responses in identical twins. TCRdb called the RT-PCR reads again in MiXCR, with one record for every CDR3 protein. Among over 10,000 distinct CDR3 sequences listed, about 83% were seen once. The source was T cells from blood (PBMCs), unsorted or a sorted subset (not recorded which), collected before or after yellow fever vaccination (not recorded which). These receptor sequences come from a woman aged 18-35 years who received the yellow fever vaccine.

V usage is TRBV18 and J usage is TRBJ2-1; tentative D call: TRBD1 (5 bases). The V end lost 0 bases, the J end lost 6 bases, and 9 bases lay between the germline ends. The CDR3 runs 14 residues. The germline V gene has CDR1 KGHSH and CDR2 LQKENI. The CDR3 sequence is CASSPPGAGNEQFF. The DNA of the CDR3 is TGTGCCAGCTCACCACCTGGGGCCGGCAATGAGCAGTTCTTC. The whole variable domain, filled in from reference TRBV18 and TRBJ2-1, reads NAGVMQNPRHLVRRRGQEARLRCSPMKGHSHVYWYRQLPEEGLKFMVYLQKENIIDESGMPKERFSAEFPKEGPSILRIQQVVRGDSAAYFCASSPPGAGNEQFFGPGTRLTVL.

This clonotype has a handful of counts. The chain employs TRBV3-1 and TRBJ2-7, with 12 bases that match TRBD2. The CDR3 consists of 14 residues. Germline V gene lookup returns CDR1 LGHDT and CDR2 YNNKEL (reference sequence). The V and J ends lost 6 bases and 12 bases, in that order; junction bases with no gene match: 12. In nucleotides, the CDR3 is TGTGCCAGCAGTGGACCCGGACTAGCGGGGCGTCGGTACTTC. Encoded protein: CASSGPGLAGRRYF.

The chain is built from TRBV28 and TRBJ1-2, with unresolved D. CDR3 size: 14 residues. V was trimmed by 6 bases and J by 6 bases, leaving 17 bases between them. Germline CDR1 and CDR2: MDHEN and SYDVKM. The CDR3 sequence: CASRTYSWQNGYTF. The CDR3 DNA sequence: TGTGCCAGCAGGACGTACAGTTGGCAAAATGGCTACACCTTC.

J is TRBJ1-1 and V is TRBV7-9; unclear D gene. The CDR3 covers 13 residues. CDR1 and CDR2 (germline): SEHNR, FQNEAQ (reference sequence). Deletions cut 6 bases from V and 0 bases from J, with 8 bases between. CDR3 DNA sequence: TGTGCCAGCAGTAAAGTGCTGAACACTGAAGCTTTCTTT. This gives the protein CASSKVLNTEAFF.

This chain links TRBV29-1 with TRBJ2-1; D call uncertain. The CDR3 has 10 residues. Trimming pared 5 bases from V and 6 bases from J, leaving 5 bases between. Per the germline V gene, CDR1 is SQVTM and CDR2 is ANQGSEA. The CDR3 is CSVWVNEQFF. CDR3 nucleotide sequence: TGCAGCGTTTGGGTCAATGAGCAGTTCTTC.

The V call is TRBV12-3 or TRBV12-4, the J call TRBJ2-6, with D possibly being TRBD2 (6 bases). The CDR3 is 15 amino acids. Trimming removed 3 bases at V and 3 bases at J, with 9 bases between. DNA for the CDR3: TGTGCCAGCAGTTTGGTCGGGAGTGGGGCCAACGTCCTGACTTTC. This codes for CASSLVGSGANVLTF.

CDR3 residues: CSASLAGAFYEQYF. CDR3 sequence (DNA): TGCAGTGCTAGTCTAGCGGGAGCATTCTACGAGCAGTACTTC. This chain connects TRBV20-1 to TRBJ2-7, with 10 bases identical to TRBD2. CDR1 and CDR2 (germline): DFQATT, SNEGSKA (reference sequence). Trimming took 3 bases from V and 3 from J; bases not matched to a gene: 5. CDR3 length: 14 amino acids.

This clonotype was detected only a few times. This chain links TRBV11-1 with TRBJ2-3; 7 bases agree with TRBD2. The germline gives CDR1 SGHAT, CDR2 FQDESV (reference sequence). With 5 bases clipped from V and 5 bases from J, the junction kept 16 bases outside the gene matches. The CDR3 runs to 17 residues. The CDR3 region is CASSPKNPVSSGDTQYF. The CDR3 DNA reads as TGTGCCAGCAGCCCAAAAAATCCCGTGTCTAGCGGAGATACGCAGTATTTT.

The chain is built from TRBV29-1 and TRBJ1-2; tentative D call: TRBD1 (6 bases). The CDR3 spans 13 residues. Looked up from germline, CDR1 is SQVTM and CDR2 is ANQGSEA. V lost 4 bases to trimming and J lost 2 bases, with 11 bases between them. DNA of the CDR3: TGCAGCGTTGTGGGGCAGGGGAACTATGGCTACACCTTC. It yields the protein CSVVGQGNYGYTF.

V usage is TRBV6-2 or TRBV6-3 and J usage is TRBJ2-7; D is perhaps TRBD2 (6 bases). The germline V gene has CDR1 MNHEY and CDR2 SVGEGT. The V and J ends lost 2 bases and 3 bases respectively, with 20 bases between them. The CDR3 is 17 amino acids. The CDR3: CASSYLGGSGDLYEQYF. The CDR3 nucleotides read TGTGCCAGCAGTTACCTGGGGGGTTCCGGGGATCTCTACGAGCAGTACTTC.

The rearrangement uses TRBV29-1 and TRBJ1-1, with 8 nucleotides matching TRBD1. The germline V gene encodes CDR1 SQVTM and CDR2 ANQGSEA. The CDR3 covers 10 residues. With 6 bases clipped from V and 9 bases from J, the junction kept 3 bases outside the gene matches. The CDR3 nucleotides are TGCAGCGTACAGGGGGTCCAAGCTTTCTTT. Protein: CSVQGVQAFF.

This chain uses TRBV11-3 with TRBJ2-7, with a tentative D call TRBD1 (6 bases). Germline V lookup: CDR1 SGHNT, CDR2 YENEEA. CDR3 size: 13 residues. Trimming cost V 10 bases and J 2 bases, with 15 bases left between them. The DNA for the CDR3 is TGTGCCACAACACAGGGAATCCCCTACGAGCAGTACTTC. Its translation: CATTQGIPYEQYF.

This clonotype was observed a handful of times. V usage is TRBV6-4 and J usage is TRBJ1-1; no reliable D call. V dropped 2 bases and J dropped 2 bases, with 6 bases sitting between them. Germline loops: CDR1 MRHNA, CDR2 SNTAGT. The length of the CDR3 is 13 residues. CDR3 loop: CASSDRANTEAFF. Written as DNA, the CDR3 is TGTGCCAGCAGTGACAGGGCTAACACTGAAGCTTTCTTT.

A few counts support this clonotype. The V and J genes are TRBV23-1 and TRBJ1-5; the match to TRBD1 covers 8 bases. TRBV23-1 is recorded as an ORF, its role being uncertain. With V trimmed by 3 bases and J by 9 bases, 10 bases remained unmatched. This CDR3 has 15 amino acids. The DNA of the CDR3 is TGCGCCAGCAGTCAGGGGGGACAGGACTCCCGGCCCCAGCATTTT. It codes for CASSQGGQDSRPQHF.

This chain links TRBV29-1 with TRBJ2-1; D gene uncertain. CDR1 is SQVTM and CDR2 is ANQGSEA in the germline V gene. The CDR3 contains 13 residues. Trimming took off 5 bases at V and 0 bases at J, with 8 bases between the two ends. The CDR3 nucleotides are TGCAGCGTTCAGTTGCTCTCCTACAATGAGCAGTTCTTC. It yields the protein CSVQLLSYNEQFF.

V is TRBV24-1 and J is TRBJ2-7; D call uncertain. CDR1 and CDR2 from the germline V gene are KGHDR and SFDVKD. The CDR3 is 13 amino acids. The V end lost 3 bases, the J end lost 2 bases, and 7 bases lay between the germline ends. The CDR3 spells CATSDNGPYEQYF. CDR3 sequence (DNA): TGTGCCACCAGTGATAACGGACCCTACGAGCAGTACTTC.

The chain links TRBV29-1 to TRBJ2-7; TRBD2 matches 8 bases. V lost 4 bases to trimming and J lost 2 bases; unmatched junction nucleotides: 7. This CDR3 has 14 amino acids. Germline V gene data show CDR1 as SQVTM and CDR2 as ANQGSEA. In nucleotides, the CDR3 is TGCAGCGTTGGAGGAGCGGGGGCGACCTACGAGCAGTACTTC. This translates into CSVGGAGATYEQYF.

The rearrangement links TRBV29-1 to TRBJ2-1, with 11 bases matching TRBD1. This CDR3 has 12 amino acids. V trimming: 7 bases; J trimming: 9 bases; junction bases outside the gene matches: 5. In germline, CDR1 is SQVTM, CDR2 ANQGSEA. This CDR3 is CSAPGQGVEQFF. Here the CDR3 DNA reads TGCAGCGCACCGGGACAGGGGGTTGAGCAGTTCTTC.

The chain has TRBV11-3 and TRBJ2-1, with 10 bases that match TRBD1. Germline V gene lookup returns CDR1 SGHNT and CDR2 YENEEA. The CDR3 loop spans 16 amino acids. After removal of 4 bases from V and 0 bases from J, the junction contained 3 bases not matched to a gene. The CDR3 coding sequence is TGTGCCAGCAGCTCTTGGACAGGGGGCTCCTACAATGAGCAGTTCTTC. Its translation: CASSSWTGGSYNEQFF.

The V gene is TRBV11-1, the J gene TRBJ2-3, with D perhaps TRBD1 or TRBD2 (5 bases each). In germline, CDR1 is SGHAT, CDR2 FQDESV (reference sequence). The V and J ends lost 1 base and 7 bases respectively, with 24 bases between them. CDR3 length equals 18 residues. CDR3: CASSLGHQADTKRNTQYF. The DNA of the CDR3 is TGTGCCAGCAGCTTAGGGCACCAAGCGGACACAAAGAGGAATACGCAGTATTTT.

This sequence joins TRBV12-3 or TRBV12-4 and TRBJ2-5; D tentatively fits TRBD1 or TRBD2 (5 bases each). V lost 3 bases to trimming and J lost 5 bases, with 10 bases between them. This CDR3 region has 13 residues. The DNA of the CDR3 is TGTGCCAGCAGTTTCCTGGGGGAGGAGACCCAGTACTTC. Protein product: CASSFLGEETQYF.

In nucleotides, the CDR3 is TGTGCCAGCAGCTTGGAAGGTCACCAGCCCCAGCATTTT. Its translation: CASSLEGHQPQHF. The V call is TRBV5-5, the J call TRBJ1-5, with D uncertain. V lost 0 bases and J 7 bases, leaving 8 bases between the germline ends. The CDR3 is made up of 13 amino acids. Per germline, CDR1 SGHKS and CDR2 YYEKEE (reference sequence).

The CDR3, as DNA: TGTGCCAGCAGCTCGGGACATGTCGAGCAGTACTTC. Amino acids: CASSSGHVEQYF. The chain joins TRBV11-3 to TRBJ2-7; maybe TRBD1 (6 bases). Trimming cost V 4 bases and J 6 bases, with 10 bases left between them. This CDR3 has 12 residues. The V gene's germline CDR1 is SGHNT and CDR2 YENEEA.

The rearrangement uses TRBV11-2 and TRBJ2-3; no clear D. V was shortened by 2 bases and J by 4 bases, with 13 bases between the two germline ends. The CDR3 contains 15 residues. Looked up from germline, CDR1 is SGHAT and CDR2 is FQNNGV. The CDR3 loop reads CASSLQPLVSDTQYF. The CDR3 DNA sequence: TGTGCCAGCAGCTTACAGCCGTTGGTCTCAGATACGCAGTATTTT.

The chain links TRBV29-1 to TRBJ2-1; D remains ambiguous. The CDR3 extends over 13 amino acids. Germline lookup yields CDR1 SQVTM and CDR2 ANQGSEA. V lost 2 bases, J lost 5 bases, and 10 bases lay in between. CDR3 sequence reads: CSVEPGLDNEQFF. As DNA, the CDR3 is TGCAGCGTTGAACCCGGCCTAGACAATGAGCAGTTCTTC.

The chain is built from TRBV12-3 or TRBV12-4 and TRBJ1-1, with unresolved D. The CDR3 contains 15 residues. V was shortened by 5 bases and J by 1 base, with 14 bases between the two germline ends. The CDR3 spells CASSPVTYGNTEAFF. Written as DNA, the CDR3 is TGTGCCAGCAGTCCTGTGACGTATGGGAACACTGAAGCTTTCTTT.

CDR3 nucleotides: TGCAGCGTCATTCCGGGACAGTCCCCAGATACGCAGTATTTT. Translation gives CSVIPGQSPDTQYF. V usage is TRBV29-1 and J usage is TRBJ2-3, with 7 bases matching TRBD1. CDR1 and CDR2 from the germline V gene are SQVTM and ANQGSEA. The V gene end was trimmed by 6 bases and the J gene end by 4 bases; junction bases not matched to a gene: 10. CDR3 length equals 14 residues.